The 26 T cell receptor beta chains below come from one sample, sequenced in a study of T cells in Graves' hyperthyroidism and ophthalmopathy. The CDR3 regions of TCR beta were amplified from RNA transcripts. Primed by the HTBI set, a first-round RT-PCR was run on the TCR CDR3. One entry per CDR3 protein, called by TCRdb with MiXCR from the multiplex PCR reads. The table has fewer than 750,000 distinct CDR3 sequences, approximately 15% seen once. The sequenced sample consisted of blood. These receptors all stem from a woman aged 50 to 60 with Graves' ophthalmopathy.

The table lists this clonotype with many counts. CDR3 DNA: TGTGCCAGCAGTTACCTAGCGGGAGTTGGGGATACGCAGTATTTT. Its translation: CASSYLAGVGDTQYF. This chain uses TRBV27 with TRBJ2-3, with TRBD2 identical over 10 bases. The CDR3 contains 15 residues. V shed 4 bases, J shed 6 bases, and the junction held 7 bases outside the gene matches. CDR1 is MNHEY and CDR2 is SMNVEV in the germline V gene (reference sequence).

This clonotype was picked up many times. The J gene is TRBJ1-1, the V gene TRBV11-2; no definite D call. The ends were cut back, 0 bases at V and 4 bases at J, with 9 bases in the middle. Germline V CDR1 and CDR2: SGHAT, FQNNGV. The CDR3 totals 14 residues. CDR3 coding DNA: TGTGCCAGCAGCTTAGACAGATTGGGCACTGAAGCTTTCTTT. Its protein is CASSLDRLGTEAFF.

In this sample, this clonotype turned up many times. The genes are TRBV6-1 and TRBJ2-7; tentative D call: TRBD1 (5 bases). CDR1 and CDR2 (germline): MNHNS, SASEGT. The V end lost 6 bases, the J end lost 7 bases, and 13 bases lay between the germline ends. The CDR3 spans 12 residues. The CDR3 loop is CASSRQYWEQYF. The CDR3 nucleotides read TGTGCCAGCAGCAGACAGTACTGGGAGCAGTACTTC.

The chain employs TRBV4-2 and TRBJ2-1, with 8 bases identical to TRBD2. The CDR3 is 16 amino acids. Trimming took 0 bases from V and 9 from J; bases not matched to a gene: 10. Germline loops: CDR1 LGHNA, CDR2 YNFKEQ. CDR3 nucleotides: TGTGCCAGCAGCCAAGATCTGAGACTAGCGTGGGGTGAGCAGTTCTTC. It translates to CASSQDLRLAWGEQFF.

There are many counts of this clonotype. The gene calls are TRBV30 and TRBJ2-5; D possibly corresponds to TRBD1 (5 bases). The germline V gene has CDR1 GTSNPN and CDR2 SVGIG (reference sequence). V gave up 0 bases and J gave up 5 bases, with 19 bases separating them. The CDR3 covers 16 residues. CDR3 in DNA: TGTGCCTGGAGTGTCCTCTTTGATCTGCAGGGTGAGACCCAGTACTTC. It yields the protein CAWSVLFDLQGETQYF.

This clonotype showed up many times. V is TRBV7-9 and J is TRBJ1-6, with 9 bases identical to TRBD1. Losses at the gene ends were 5 bases for V and 6 bases for J; bases not matched to a gene: 5. The CDR3 runs to 15 residues. Germline CDR1 reads SEHNR; CDR2 reads FQNEAQ (reference sequence). CDR3 loop: CASSRLTGGNSPLHF. For the CDR3, the DNA is TGTGCCAGCAGCCGACTGACAGGGGGTAATTCACCCCTCCACTTT.

This clonotype appeared many times. This sequence joins TRBV18 and TRBJ2-7; TRBD2 agrees at 8 bases. The CDR3 contains 15 residues. The V gene end was trimmed by 4 bases and the J gene end by 6 bases; junction bases not matched to a gene: 11. Germline V gene lookup returns CDR1 KGHSH and CDR2 LQKENI. In DNA form, the CDR3 reads TGTGCCAGCTCACAACGCGCTAGCGGGCAGCCCGAGCAGTACTTC. Protein: CASSQRASGQPEQYF.

This clonotype was seen only a few times. The DNA for the CDR3 is TGTGCCAGCAGCCTAAGACAGCAAACCTACAATGAGCAGTTCTTC. As protein: CASSLRQQTYNEQFF. The gene calls are TRBV7-9 and TRBJ2-1; perhaps TRBD1 as D (5 bases). The germline V gene encodes CDR1 SEHNR and CDR2 FQNEAQ (reference sequence). V was trimmed by 5 bases and J by 2 bases, leaving 13 bases between them. The CDR3 is 15 residues long.

The sample holds a few counts of this clonotype. The V call is TRBV19, the J call TRBJ2-3; D tentatively fits TRBD1 or TRBD2 (6 bases each). Trimming took 1 base from V and 5 from J, leaving 16 bases between them. CDR1 LNHDA and CDR2 SQIVND come from the germline V gene (reference sequence). This CDR3 is 16 amino acids long. CDR3 region: CASSIALTRGQDTQYF. The DNA for the CDR3 is TGTGCCAGTAGTATAGCCCTGACCCGGGGGCAAGATACGCAGTATTTT.

This clonotype has at least ten counts. This chain joins TRBV18 and TRBJ1-1, with no clear D. With 0 bases removed from V and 1 base from J, the gap between germline ends came to 9 bases. Germline CDR1 reads KGHSH; CDR2 reads LQKENI. The CDR3 extends over 15 amino acids. The CDR3 sequence is CASSPPEGRNTEAFF. CDR3 coding DNA: TGTGCCAGCTCACCACCAGAGGGTCGGAACACTGAAGCTTTCTTT.

There are many counts of this clonotype. This CDR3 is CSARIGRGPYNEQFF. The CDR3 DNA reads TGCAGTGCTAGGATAGGACGGGGCCCCTACAATGAGCAGTTCTTC. The chain combines TRBV20-1 with TRBJ2-1; D assignment may be TRBD1 or TRBD2 (5 bases each). Germline CDR1 DFQATT, CDR2 SNEGSKA (reference sequence). The V end was cut by 3 bases, the J end by 2 bases, with 14 bases between. The CDR3 loop spans 15 amino acids.

J is TRBJ2-1 and V is TRBV28; 7 bases are shared with TRBD2. Trimming removed 9 bases from V and 5 bases from J; junction bases left unmatched: 10. The CDR3 sequence is 14 residues long. CDR1 and CDR2 from the germline V gene are MDHEN and SYDVKM. The CDR3 loop reads CASTGLNINNEQFF. CDR3 in DNA: TGTGCCAGTACGGGACTAAATATTAACAATGAGCAGTTCTTC.

V usage is TRBV7-9 and J usage is TRBJ2-7; 8 bases are shared with TRBD2. With V trimmed by 4 bases and J by 3 bases, 5 bases remained unmatched. The germline V gene has CDR1 SEHNR and CDR2 FQNEAQ (reference sequence). CDR3 length: 14 residues. Written as DNA, the CDR3 is TGTGCCAGCAGCTCGACCGGGACTAGCTACGAGCAGTACTTC. Protein sequence: CASSSTGTSYEQYF.

Many counts were recorded for this clonotype. This chain links TRBV11-3 with TRBJ2-4, with no clear D. V gave up 1 base and J gave up 7 bases, with 17 bases separating them. This CDR3 region has 16 residues. Germline CDR1 is SGHNT and CDR2 is YENEEA. CDR3 region: CASSLGFRLIGNIQYF. The DNA for the CDR3 is TGTGCCAGCAGCTTAGGCTTCAGGTTGATCGGTAACATTCAGTACTTC.

This clonotype came up many times. The rearrangement uses TRBV7-9 and TRBJ2-7, with D unresolved. Trimming shortened V by 5 bases and J by 2 bases, and 10 bases separated the two germline ends. The CDR3 is 13 amino acids. Germline loops: CDR1 SEHNR, CDR2 FQNEAQ (reference sequence). The CDR3 region has the DNA TGTGCCAGCAGCCAAGGATCAACCTACGAGCAGTACTTC. Its translation is CASSQGSTYEQYF.

This clonotype occurred many times. This chain joins TRBV28 and TRBJ2-3, with 13 bases identical to TRBD2. Trimming cost V 7 bases and J 0 bases; bases outside gene matches: 7. The CDR3 runs 17 residues. Germline V gene data show CDR1 as MDHEN and CDR2 as SYDVKM. CDR3 in DNA: TGTGCCAGCACCACTAGCGGGAGGGGACCTAGCACAGATACGCAGTATTTT. It yields the protein CASTTSGRGPSTDTQYF.

This clonotype showed up just a few times. As DNA, the CDR3 is TGTGCCATCCCTGGACAACTAGTCTCGACCGGGGAGCTGTTTTTT. It is translated as CAIPGQLVSTGELFF. This sequence joins TRBV7-2 and TRBJ2-2; D tentatively reads TRBD1 or TRBD2 (5 bases each). This CDR3 contains 15 residues. Trimming left V 10 bases short and J 5 bases short, with 20 bases between. CDR1 SGHTA and CDR2 FQGNSA come from the germline V gene.

This clonotype showed up many times. J is TRBJ2-7 and V is TRBV7-2, with 7 bases aligning to TRBD1. The CDR3 runs 16 residues. The V gene's germline CDR1 is SGHTA and CDR2 FQGNSA. V was pared by 2 bases and J by 2 bases, with 9 bases of the junction left unmatched. The CDR3: CASSLTEQGVPYEQYF. CDR3 sequence (DNA): TGTGCCAGCAGCTTAACTGAGCAGGGGGTGCCCTACGAGCAGTACTTC.

This clonotype appeared many times. This chain connects TRBV12-3 or TRBV12-4 to TRBJ2-7; D gene ambiguous. Trimming took off 7 bases at V and 4 bases at J, with 5 bases between the two ends. This CDR3 contains 10 residues. CDR3 in DNA: TGTGCCAGCACCGGATACGAGCAGTACTTC. Translated, it gives CASTGYEQYF.

The gene calls are TRBV13 and TRBJ2-1; TRBD1 aligns across 10 bases. V gave up 1 base and J gave up 7 bases; unmatched junction bases: 7. The CDR3 is made up of 16 amino acids. The germline V gene has CDR1 PRHDT and CDR2 FYEKMQ (reference sequence). The CDR3 here is CASSLARTGGKNEQFF. The DNA of the CDR3 is TGTGCCAGCAGCTTAGCCCGGACAGGGGGTAAGAATGAGCAGTTCTTC.

CDR3 residues: CASSIAQGSTDTQYF. The CDR3 bases are TGTGCCAGTAGTATCGCACAGGGTAGCACAGATACGCAGTATTTT. This chain connects TRBV19 to TRBJ2-3, with a possible D match to TRBD1 (6 bases). CDR1 and CDR2 from the germline V gene are LNHDA and SQIVND (reference sequence). V lost 3 bases to trimming and J lost 0 bases, with 10 bases between them. There are 15 residues in the CDR3.

This clonotype showed up many times. The chain links TRBV3-1 to TRBJ1-1, with TRBD1 as a possible D gene (5 bases). In germline, CDR1 is LGHDT, CDR2 YNNKEL (reference sequence). Deletions cut 2 bases from V and 1 base from J, with 8 bases between. This CDR3 is built from 14 residues. CDR3: CASSQIQGNTEAFF. CDR3 DNA sequence: TGTGCCAGCAGCCAAATTCAGGGGAACACTGAAGCTTTCTTT.

This chain uses TRBV14 with TRBJ2-1; no clear D. The germline V and J ends were trimmed by 0 bases and 9 bases, with 6 bases remaining between them. Germline loops: CDR1 SGHDN, CDR2 FVKESK. The CDR3 has 12 amino acids. The CDR3: CASSQDFGEQFF. CDR3 nucleotides: TGTGCCAGCAGCCAAGATTTCGGTGAGCAGTTCTTC. Full variable domain (outside the CDR3, taken from reference TRBV14 and TRBJ2-1): EAGVTQFPSHSVIEKGQTVTLRCDPISGHDNLYWYRRVMGKEIKFLLHFVKESKQDESGMPNNRFLAERTGGTYSTLKVQPAELEDSGVYFCASSQDFGEQFFGPGTRLTVL.

This clonotype showed up just a few times. The V call is TRBV20-1, the J call TRBJ2-1; 11 bases are shared with TRBD2. V lost 7 bases and J lost 8; bases outside the gene matches: 19. This CDR3 contains 17 residues. The germline V gene encodes CDR1 DFQATT and CDR2 SNEGSKA (reference sequence). Here the CDR3 reads CSVELRNSGRESDEQFF. The CDR3 DNA is TGCAGTGTCGAATTGCGAAATAGCGGGAGGGAATCGGATGAGCAGTTCTTC.

This clonotype came up many times. V gene TRBV11-2 combines with J gene TRBJ2-3; D might be TRBD1 or TRBD2, each matching 6 bases. The CDR3 is made up of 18 amino acids. Trimming stripped 1 base from V and 5 bases from J, with 22 bases between. From germline, CDR1 is SGHAT and CDR2 FQNNGV. CDR3 in DNA: TGTGCCAGCAGCTTAGTGCCGGGGGCGGCCAGGGGTATAGATACGCAGTATTTT. It yields the protein CASSLVPGAARGIDTQYF.

This clonotype was observed at least ten times. The V call is TRBV5-5, the J call TRBJ2-1, with 8 bases lining up with TRBD1. The CDR3 is 17 amino acids. Losses at the gene ends were 3 bases for V and 1 base for J; bases not matched to a gene: 9. Germline V gene lookup returns CDR1 SGHKS and CDR2 YYEKEE (reference sequence). This CDR3 is CASSSQTGEVSYNEQFF. CDR3 coding DNA: TGTGCCAGCAGCTCACAGACAGGGGAAGTATCCTACAATGAGCAGTTCTTC. Full variable domain (remainder filled in from reference TRBV5-5 and TRBJ2-1): DAGVTQSPTHLIKTRGQQVTLRCSPISGHKSVSWYQQVLGQGPQFIFQYYEKEERGRGNFPDRFSARQFPNYSSELNVNALLLGDSALYLCASSSQTGEVSYNEQFFGPGTRLTVL.